One sample yielded the 32 T cell receptor beta chains listed below, sequenced in a study of metastatic and nonmetastatic thyroid tumors. Every patient was untreated before thyroid surgery. TCRdb reprocessed the PCR reads via MiXCR. The data hold about 33,000 clones, with about 18% observed a single time. The sample comprised blood. The receptors here all came from a female donor with papillary thyroid cancer or a benign thyroid nodule (not recorded which). Some clones in this sample may be carry-over from other donors' samples.

In its sample, this clone was seen a few times. The CDR3 protein is CLAGGATEAFF. Here the CDR3 DNA reads TGTTTAGCGGGGGGGGCCACTGAAGCTTTCTTT. V is TRBV10-3 and J is TRBJ1-1; maybe TRBD1 (6 bases). The germline gives CDR1 ENHRY, CDR2 SYGVKD. CDR3 size: 11 residues.

This clone was counted many times. For the CDR3, the DNA is TGTGCCAGCAGTTTTGGGGGCACAGATACGCAGTATTTT. Translated: CASSFGGTDTQYF. The rearrangement joins TRBV28 to TRBJ2-3; no reliable D call. The V end was cut by 3 bases, the J end by 1 base, with 5 bases between. Germline lookup yields CDR1 MDHEN and CDR2 SYDVKM. The length of the CDR3 is 13 residues. Full variable domain (missing parts from reference TRBV28 and TRBJ2-3): DVKVTQSSRYLVKRTGEKVFLECVQDMDHENMFWYRQDPGLGLRLIYFSYDVKMKEKGDIPEGYSVSREKKERFSLILESASTNQTSMYLCASSFGGTDTQYFGPGTRLTVL.

This clone is medium-sized in the sample. This chain's CDR3 is CASTWDSTYEQYF. CDR3 nucleotides: TGTGCCAGCACCTGGGACTCAACCTACGAGCAGTACTTC. The chain carries TRBV7-2 and TRBJ2-7, with a tentative D call TRBD2 (6 bases). V was shortened by 7 bases and J by 2 bases, with 12 bases between the two germline ends. The CDR3 covers 13 residues. Germline V CDR1 and CDR2: SGHTA, FQGNSA.

The rearrangement uses TRBV19 and TRBJ2-5; 8 nucleotides match TRBD2. Germline CDR1 is LNHDA and CDR2 is SQIVND (reference sequence). The CDR3 has 19 residues. V shed 4 bases, J shed 2 bases, and the junction held 18 bases outside the gene matches. CDR3 protein: CASSTLGRGAVWEQETQYF. CDR3 bases: TGTGCCAGTAGTACTCTGGGGCGGGGGGCAGTGTGGGAACAAGAGACCCAGTACTTC. The entire variable domain, with the rest obtained from reference TRBV19 and TRBJ2-5, is as follows: DGGITQSPKYLFRKEGQNVTLSCEQNLNHDAMYWYRQDPGQGLRLIYYSQIVNDFQKGDIAEGYSVSREKKESFPLTVTSAQKNPTAFYLCASSTLGRGAVWEQETQYFGPGTRLLVL.

This clone was observed at least ten times. V is TRBV6-1 and J is TRBJ1-5; D perhaps matches TRBD1 (6 bases). The CDR3 covers 13 residues. V lost 5 bases and J lost 4, with 9 bases in between. The germline V gene has CDR1 MNHNS and CDR2 SASEGT. CDR3 residues: CASSWDKNQPQHF. CDR3 nucleotide sequence: TGTGCCAGCAGTTGGGACAAGAATCAGCCCCAGCATTTT.

This clone is deemed medium-sized. The V and J genes are TRBV6-2 or TRBV6-3 and TRBJ2-7; D is undetermined. Between the trimmed V and J ends, which lost 5 bases and 4 bases, there was a span of 9 bases. The CDR3 extends over 12 amino acids. CDR1 MNHEY and CDR2 SVGEGT come from the germline V gene. The CDR3 DNA follows: TGTGCCAGCAGTAACAAGCGATACGAGCAGTACTTC. The encoded protein is CASSNKRYEQYF.

As regards this clone: One junction end does not reproduce the germline sequence, and a read error may be involved. The chain carries TRBV20-1 and TRBJ2-4, with 7 nucleotides matching TRBD1. Germline CDR1 and CDR2: DFQATT and SNEGSKA (reference sequence). The CDR3 consists of 14 residues. This CDR3 is CSSRQGLAKNIQYF. The DNA for the CDR3 is TGCAGTTCTCGACAGGGTTTGGCCAAGAACATTCAGTACTTC.

For this clone: Mismatch with germline at one junction end may stem from a read error. The CDR3 protein is CIARPLSAEQYF. The CDR3, as DNA: TGCATTGCTAGACCGCTCAGTGCCGAGCAGTACTTC. This chain joins TRBV20-1 and TRBJ2-7; D not certain. CDR1 is DFQATT, CDR2 SNEGSKA, per germline (reference sequence). The CDR3 loop spans 12 amino acids.

The table lists this clone with many counts. J is TRBJ1-1 and V is TRBV5-1, with D unclear. Trimming stripped 2 bases from V and 0 bases from J, with 5 bases between. Germline V gene lookup returns CDR1 SGHRS and CDR2 YFSETQ. The CDR3 totals 13 residues. CDR3: CASSLRVNTEAFF. The CDR3, as DNA: TGCGCCAGCAGCTTAAGGGTGAACACTGAAGCTTTCTTT.

This chain connects TRBV20-1 to TRBJ2-1; perhaps TRBD1 as D (6 bases). The CDR3 is made up of 16 amino acids. In germline, CDR1 is DFQATT, CDR2 SNEGSKA (reference sequence). The ends were cut back, 1 base at V and 9 bases at J, with 22 bases in the middle. The CDR3 bases are TGCAGTGCTAGAGGACCACGGAACAGGGCCGATCGTGAGCAGTTCTTC. This encodes CSARGPRNRADREQFF.

This chain connects TRBV28 to TRBJ2-7; the D gene is possibly TRBD2 (6 bases). Trimming shortened V by 3 bases and J by 3 bases, and 9 bases separated the two germline ends. CDR3 length equals 13 residues. The germline V gene has CDR1 MDHEN and CDR2 SYDVKM. Here the CDR3 reads CASSFPGDYEQYF. The CDR3 DNA reads as TGTGCCAGCAGTTTCCCGGGAGACTACGAGCAGTACTTC.

This clone was counted only a few times. CDR3 region: CASSPQGVYQAFF. CDR3 DNA: TGTGCCAGTAGTCCACAGGGGGTCTATCAAGCTTTCTTT. This sequence joins TRBV19 and TRBJ1-1, with 8 bases that match TRBD1. V shed 5 bases, J shed 9 bases, and the junction held 8 bases outside the gene matches. CDR1 is LNHDA, CDR2 SQIVND, per germline (reference sequence). The length of the CDR3 is 13 residues.

This chain uses TRBV7-9 with TRBJ1-4; D is unresolved. There are 16 residues in the CDR3. Trimming removed 6 bases from V and 4 bases from J, with 18 bases in between. Germline values: CDR1 SEHNR, CDR2 FQNEAQ (reference sequence). CDR3 residues: CASRPTKGPRNEKLFF. The CDR3 DNA follows: TGTGCCAGCAGACCCACCAAGGGCCCTCGTAATGAAAAACTGTTTTTT.

This clone was picked up many times. This chain joins TRBV10-3 and TRBJ2-7; the match to TRBD2 covers 7 bases. This CDR3 comprises 16 residues. V shed 6 bases, J shed 0 bases, and the junction held 11 bases outside the gene matches. From germline, CDR1 is ENHRY and CDR2 SYGVKD. The CDR3 is CAIRGVAGRDSYEQYF. The CDR3 DNA follows: TGTGCCATCAGAGGGGTAGCGGGCAGGGACTCCTACGAGCAGTACTTC.

This clone was found many times. The chain employs TRBV30 and TRBJ2-7, with D possibly being TRBD1 (5 bases). CDR1 GTSNPN and CDR2 SVGIG come from the germline V gene (reference sequence). The V end was cut by 5 bases, the J end by 5 bases, with 13 bases between. The CDR3 is 12 residues long. CDR3 coding DNA: TGTGCCTGGGGGGCAATGTCCCACGAGCAGTACTTC. Translating it yields CAWGAMSHEQYF.

This clone appeared many times. The V call is TRBV28, the J call TRBJ2-5; D is possibly TRBD1 (6 bases). This CDR3 region has 14 residues. In germline, CDR1 is MDHEN, CDR2 SYDVKM. Trimming removed 5 bases at V and 5 bases at J, with 15 bases between. In DNA form, the CDR3 reads TGTGCCAGCAGTATGGGGGCAAATCGGGAGACCCAGTACTTC. Its translation is CASSMGANRETQYF.

This clone has at least ten counts. The genes are TRBV29-1 and TRBJ1-2; D is uncertain. CDR3 size: 11 residues. Germline V gene data show CDR1 as SQVTM and CDR2 as ANQGSEA. V was clipped by 4 bases and J by 12 bases, with 15 bases between them. This chain's CDR3 is CSVAWDTDHTF. The CDR3 DNA sequence: TGCAGCGTTGCGTGGGATACAGATCACACCTTC.

Notes on this clone: A much bigger clone sits one base away, suggesting this may be a read error. Other DNA sequences in this sample translate to the same CDR3. The V gene is TRBV5-1, the J gene TRBJ2-5, with D possibly matching TRBD2 (6 bases). Looked up from germline, CDR1 is SGHRS and CDR2 is YFSETQ. The CDR3 loop spans 15 amino acids. The ends were cut back, 4 bases at V and 5 bases at J, with 18 bases in the middle. This CDR3 reads CASSLVTSEGETQYF. DNA of the CDR3: TGCGCCAGCAGCCTTGTTACCTCGGAGGGGGAGACCCAGTACTTC.

Ten or more counts support this clone. The J gene is TRBJ2-1, the V gene TRBV5-5; 7 bases line up with TRBD1. Germline values: CDR1 SGHKS, CDR2 YYEKEE (reference sequence). Losses at the gene ends were 0 bases for V and 4 bases for J; bases not matched to a gene: 1. This CDR3 is built from 14 residues. CDR3 nucleotides: TGTGCCAGCAGCTTGGGACAGGGATACAATGAGCAGTTCTTC. Translating it yields CASSLGQGYNEQFF.

This rearrangement joins TRBV4-1 to TRBJ2-7; 8 nucleotides align to TRBD1. The CDR3 extends over 16 amino acids. The V gene end was trimmed by 4 bases and the J gene end by 3 bases; junction bases not matched to a gene: 11. Germline V gives CDR1 MGHRA, CDR2 YSYEKL. The CDR3 sequence is CASSRSTGTGFYEQYF. The DNA for the CDR3 is TGCGCCAGCAGCCGCTCAACCGGGACAGGTTTCTACGAGCAGTACTTC.

The chain is built from TRBV5-6 and TRBJ1-1, with no clear D. V was shortened by 2 bases and J by 1 base, with 12 bases between the two germline ends. The CDR3 covers 15 residues. Germline assignment: CDR1 SGHDT and CDR2 YYEEEE. CDR3 amino acids: CASSFGVPWNTEAFF. CDR3 DNA sequence: TGTGCCAGCAGCTTCGGAGTGCCCTGGAACACTGAAGCTTTCTTT.

By its share, this clone is medium-sized (0.01 to 0.1%). V and J are TRBV6-1 and TRBJ1-2, with D perhaps TRBD1 (5 bases). The germline V gene encodes CDR1 MNHNS and CDR2 SASEGT. Trimming shortened V by 8 bases and J by 3 bases, and 7 bases separated the two germline ends. This CDR3 is 11 amino acids long. The CDR3 loop reads CASQGDYGYTF. For the CDR3, the DNA is TGTGCCAGCCAGGGAGACTATGGCTACACCTTC.

In this sample, this clone turned up many times. The CDR3 sequence is CASSSRTSGTHNEQFF. CDR3 nucleotides: TGTGCCAGCAGCTCCCGGACTAGCGGGACCCACAATGAGCAGTTCTTC. V usage is TRBV9 and J usage is TRBJ2-1, with 12 positions matching TRBD2. Trimming removed 4 bases from V and 5 bases from J; junction bases left unmatched: 7. CDR3 length: 16 amino acids. CDR1 and CDR2 (germline): SGDLS, YYNGEE.

At least ten counts were recorded for this clone. The rearrangement joins TRBV11-2 to TRBJ2-6, with a weak D call TRBD1 (5 bases). Germline CDR1 and CDR2: SGHAT and FQNNGV. The V and J ends lost 5 bases and 1 base respectively, with 9 bases between them. This CDR3 comprises 15 residues. The CDR3 here is CASSRQLSGANVLTF. The DNA for the CDR3 is TGTGCCAGCAGCAGACAGTTGTCTGGGGCCAACGTCCTGACTTTC.

This clone was observed many times. The chain couples TRBV29-1 to TRBJ1-2; D not certain. V was cut by 1 base and J by 0 bases, with 6 bases left in between. The germline V gene encodes CDR1 SQVTM and CDR2 ANQGSEA. The CDR3 length is 13 residues. DNA of the CDR3: TGCAGCGTTGAAGGGCCTGCTAACTATGGCTACACCTTC. Protein product: CSVEGPANYGYTF.

In its sample, this clone was seen many times. This rearrangement joins TRBV7-3 to TRBJ2-3; no reliable D call. Deletions cut 3 bases from V and 6 bases from J, with 16 bases between. CDR3 length equals 15 residues. Germline V CDR1 and CDR2: SGHTA, FQGTGA. CDR3 nucleotide sequence: TGTGCCAGCAGCTTTGTTTCCTCGCCCTGGGATACGCAGTATTTT. The encoded protein is CASSFVSSPWDTQYF.

This clone was counted at least ten times. The genes are TRBV30 and TRBJ2-2; 8 nucleotides line up with TRBD2. The germline gives CDR1 GTSNPN, CDR2 SVGIG (reference sequence). The junction had 14 bases not matched to a gene; V was cut back by 7 bases and J by 1 base. CDR3 length: 17 amino acids. This chain's CDR3 is CAFDRTWLAGNTGELFF. CDR3 nucleotide sequence: TGTGCCTTCGACAGGACTTGGCTAGCGGGGAACACCGGGGAGCTGTTTTTT.

The chain links TRBV6-4 to TRBJ1-5; D gene unclear. V was clipped by 6 bases and J by 7 bases, with 16 bases between them. Per the germline V gene, CDR1 is MRHNA and CDR2 is SNTAGT. The CDR3 has 14 amino acids. Here the CDR3 reads CASRPPKYVQPQHF. DNA for the CDR3: TGTGCCAGCAGACCCCCAAAGTACGTGCAGCCCCAGCATTTT.

This clone was seen ten or more times. This chain connects TRBV9 to TRBJ1-1, with 8 bases matching TRBD1. The germline V gene has CDR1 SGDLS and CDR2 YYNGEE. With 4 bases clipped from V and 2 bases from J, the junction kept 7 bases outside the gene matches. The CDR3 runs 15 residues. For the CDR3, the DNA is TGTGCCAGCAGCCCATGGACAGGGATAAACACTGAAGCTTTCTTT. Protein: CASSPWTGINTEAFF.

By share of the sample, this clone is medium-sized. This sequence joins TRBV6-1 and TRBJ2-7; D perhaps matches TRBD1 (6 bases). This CDR3 has 12 residues. V gave up 3 bases and J gave up 5 bases, with 8 bases separating them. In germline, CDR1 is MNHNS, CDR2 SASEGT. The CDR3 DNA sequence: TGTGCCAGCAGTGAGAGACAGGACGAGCAGTACTTC. It specifies CASSERQDEQYF.

This clone came up many times. CDR3 protein: CASSLDLPAYNEQFF. The CDR3 coding sequence is TGTGCCAGCAGCTTGGATCTACCAGCCTACAATGAGCAGTTCTTC. The rearrangement uses TRBV5-5 and TRBJ2-1; D is ambiguous. Germline lookup yields CDR1 SGHKS and CDR2 YYEKEE (reference sequence). The CDR3 covers 15 residues. V was shortened by 0 bases and J by 2 bases, with 9 bases between the two germline ends.

This clone occurred many times. CDR3 in amino acids: CAWSVRQGQTQYF. The CDR3 DNA sequence: TGTGCCTGGAGTGTTAGACAGGGCCAGACCCAGTACTTC. The chain combines TRBV30 with TRBJ2-5, with 7 positions matching TRBD1. There are 13 residues in the CDR3. The trim removed 0 bases at V and 6 bases at J, leaving 4 bases unmatched. Germline V CDR1 and CDR2: GTSNPN, SVGIG (reference sequence).